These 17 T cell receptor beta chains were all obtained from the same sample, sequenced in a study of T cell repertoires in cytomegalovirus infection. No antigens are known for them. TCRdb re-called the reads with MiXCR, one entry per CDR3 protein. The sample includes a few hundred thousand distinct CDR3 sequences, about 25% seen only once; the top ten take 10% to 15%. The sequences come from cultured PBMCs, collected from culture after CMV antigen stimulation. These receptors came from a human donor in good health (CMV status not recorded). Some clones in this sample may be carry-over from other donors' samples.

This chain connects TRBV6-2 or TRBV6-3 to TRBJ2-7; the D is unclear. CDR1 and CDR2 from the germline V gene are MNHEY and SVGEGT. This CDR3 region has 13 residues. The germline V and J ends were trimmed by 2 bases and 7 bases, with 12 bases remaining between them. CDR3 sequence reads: CASSYVSTGEQYF. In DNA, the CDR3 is TGTGCCAGCAGTTACGTCTCAACCGGAGAGCAGTACTTC.

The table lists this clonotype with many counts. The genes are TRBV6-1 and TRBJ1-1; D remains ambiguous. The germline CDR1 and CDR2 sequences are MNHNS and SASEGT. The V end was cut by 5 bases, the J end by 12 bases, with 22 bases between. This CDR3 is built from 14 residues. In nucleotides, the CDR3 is TGTGCCAGCAGTTCAGAAATAAGGGTTGTCCCAACTTTCTTT. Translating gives CASSSEIRVVPTFF.

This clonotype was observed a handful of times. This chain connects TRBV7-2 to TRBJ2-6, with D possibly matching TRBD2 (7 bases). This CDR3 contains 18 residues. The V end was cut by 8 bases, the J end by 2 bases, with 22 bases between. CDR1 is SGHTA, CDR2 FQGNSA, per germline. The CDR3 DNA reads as TGTGCCAGCCCATTAGGGGGAGGGGGGGTTGCTGGGGCCAACGTCCTGACTTTC. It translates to CASPLGGGGVAGANVLTF. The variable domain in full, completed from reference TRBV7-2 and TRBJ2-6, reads GAGVSQSPSNKVTEKGKDVELRCDPISGHTALYWYRQSLGQGLEFLIYFQGNSAPDKSGLPSDRFSAERTGGSVSTLTIQRTQQEDSAVYLCASPLGGGGVAGANVLTFGAGSRLTVL.

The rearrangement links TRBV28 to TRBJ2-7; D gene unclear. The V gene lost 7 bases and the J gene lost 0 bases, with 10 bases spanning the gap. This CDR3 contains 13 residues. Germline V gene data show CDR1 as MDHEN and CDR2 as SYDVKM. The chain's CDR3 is CASNKYSSYEQYF. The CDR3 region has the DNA TGTGCCAGCAATAAATATAGCTCCTACGAGCAGTACTTC.

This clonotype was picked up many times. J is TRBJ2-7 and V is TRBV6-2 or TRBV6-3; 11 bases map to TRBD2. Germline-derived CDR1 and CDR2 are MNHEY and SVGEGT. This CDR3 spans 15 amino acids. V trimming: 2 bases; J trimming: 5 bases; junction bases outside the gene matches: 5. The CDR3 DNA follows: TGTGCCAGCAGTTACATCCTAGCGGGAGGAAACGAGCAGTACGTC. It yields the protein CASSYILAGGNEQYV.

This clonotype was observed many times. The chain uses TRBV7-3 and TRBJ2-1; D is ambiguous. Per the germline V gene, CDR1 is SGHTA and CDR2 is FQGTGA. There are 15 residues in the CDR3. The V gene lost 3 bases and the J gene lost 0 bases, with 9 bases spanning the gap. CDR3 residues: CASSLDPSSYNEQFF. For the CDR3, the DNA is TGTGCCAGCAGCTTGGACCCGAGCTCCTACAATGAGCAGTTCTTC. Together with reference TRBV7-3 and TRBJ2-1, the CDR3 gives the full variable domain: GAGVSQTPSNKVTEKGKYVELRCDPISGHTALYWYRQSLGQGPEFLIYFQGTGAADDSGLPNDRFFAVRPEGSVSTLKIQRTERGDSAVYLCASSLDPSSYNEQFFGPGTRLTVL.

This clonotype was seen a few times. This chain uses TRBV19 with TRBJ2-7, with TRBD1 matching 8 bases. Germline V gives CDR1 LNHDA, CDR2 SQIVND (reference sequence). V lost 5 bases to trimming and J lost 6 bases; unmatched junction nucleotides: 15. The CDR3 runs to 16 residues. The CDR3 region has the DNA TGTGCCAGTAGTTCTCCTCGGATGGGAGGACAGGGCGAGCAGTACTTC. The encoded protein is CASSSPRMGGQGEQYF.

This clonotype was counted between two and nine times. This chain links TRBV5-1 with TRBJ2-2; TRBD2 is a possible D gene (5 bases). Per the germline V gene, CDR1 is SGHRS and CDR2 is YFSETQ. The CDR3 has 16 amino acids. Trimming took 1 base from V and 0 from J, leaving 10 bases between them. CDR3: CASSLLPGTNTGELFF. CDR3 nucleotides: TGCGCCAGCAGCTTGCTTCCCGGGACGAACACCGGGGAGCTGTTTTTT.

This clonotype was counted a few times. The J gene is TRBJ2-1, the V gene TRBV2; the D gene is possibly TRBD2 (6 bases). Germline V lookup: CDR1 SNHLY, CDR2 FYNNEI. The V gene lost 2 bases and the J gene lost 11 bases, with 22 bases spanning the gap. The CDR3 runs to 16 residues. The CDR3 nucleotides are TGTGCCAGCAGTGAAAGGGCTAGCGCCCAGGTAGTGAAGCAGTTCTTC. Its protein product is CASSERASAQVVKQFF.

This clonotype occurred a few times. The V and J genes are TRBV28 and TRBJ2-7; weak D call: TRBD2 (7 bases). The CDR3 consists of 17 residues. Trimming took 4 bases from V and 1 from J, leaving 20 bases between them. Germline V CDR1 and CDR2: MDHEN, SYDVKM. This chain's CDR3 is CASSSPGGGGGSYEQYF. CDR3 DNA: TGTGCCAGCAGTTCCCCCGGGGGAGGGGGAGGGTCCTACGAGCAGTACTTC. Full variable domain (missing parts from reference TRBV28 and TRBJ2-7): DVKVTQSSRYLVKRTGEKVFLECVQDMDHENMFWYRQDPGLGLRLIYFSYDVKMKEKGDIPEGYSVSREKKERFSLILESASTNQTSMYLCASSSPGGGGGSYEQYFGPGTRLTVT.

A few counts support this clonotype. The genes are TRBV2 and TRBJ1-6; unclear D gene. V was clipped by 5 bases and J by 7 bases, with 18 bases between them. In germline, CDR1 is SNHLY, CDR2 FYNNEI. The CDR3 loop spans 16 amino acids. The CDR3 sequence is CASSSTKAAGNSPLHF. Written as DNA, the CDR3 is TGTGCCAGCAGTTCCACGAAAGCGGCGGGCAATTCACCCCTCCACTTT.

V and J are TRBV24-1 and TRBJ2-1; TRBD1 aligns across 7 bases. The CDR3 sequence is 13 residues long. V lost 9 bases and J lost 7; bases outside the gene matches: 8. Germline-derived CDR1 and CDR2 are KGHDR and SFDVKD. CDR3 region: CATGQEMGNEQFF. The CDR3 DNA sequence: TGTGCCACCGGACAGGAGATGGGAAATGAGCAGTTCTTC.

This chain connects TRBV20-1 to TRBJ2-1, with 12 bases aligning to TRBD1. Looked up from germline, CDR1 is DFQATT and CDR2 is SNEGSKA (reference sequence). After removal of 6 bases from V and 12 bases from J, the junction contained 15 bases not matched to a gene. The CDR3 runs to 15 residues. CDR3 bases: TGCAGTGCACGTAACCGGGACAGGGGGCGCTGGGGGCAGTTCTTC. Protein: CSARNRDRGRWGQFF.

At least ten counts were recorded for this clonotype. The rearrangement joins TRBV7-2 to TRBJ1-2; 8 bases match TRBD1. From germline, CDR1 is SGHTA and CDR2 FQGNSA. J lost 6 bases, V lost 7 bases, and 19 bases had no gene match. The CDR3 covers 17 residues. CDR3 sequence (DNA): TGTGCCAGCACCCTCCGGACAGGGTACCCCTCCAACGATGGCTACACCTTC. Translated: CASTLRTGYPSNDGYTF.

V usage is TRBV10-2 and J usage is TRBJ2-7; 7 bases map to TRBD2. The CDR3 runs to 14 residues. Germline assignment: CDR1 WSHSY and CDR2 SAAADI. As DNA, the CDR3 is TGCGCCAGCAAAGCCCCATGGCTAGCGGAAGGGCAAAGCGTC. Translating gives CASKAPWLAEGQSV.

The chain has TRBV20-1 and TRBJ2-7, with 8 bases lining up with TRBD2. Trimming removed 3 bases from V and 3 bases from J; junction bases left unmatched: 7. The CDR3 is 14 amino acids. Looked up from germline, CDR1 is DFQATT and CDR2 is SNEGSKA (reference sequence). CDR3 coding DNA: TGCAGTGCTAGTGCACTAGCGGAATTCTACGAGCAGTACTTC. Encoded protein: CSASALAEFYEQYF.

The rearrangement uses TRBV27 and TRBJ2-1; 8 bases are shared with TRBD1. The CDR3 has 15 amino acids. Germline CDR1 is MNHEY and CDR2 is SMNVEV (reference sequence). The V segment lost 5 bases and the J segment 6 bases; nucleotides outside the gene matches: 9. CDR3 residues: CASSPRDRSSNEQFF. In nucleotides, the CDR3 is TGTGCCAGCAGTCCCCGGGACAGGTCCAGCAATGAGCAGTTCTTC.